This T cell receptor (beta chain) emerged from a study of cytomegalovirus exposure and HLA in healthy donors. Study-wide findings and caveats: In vitro confirmation showed three CMV-associated chains to be CMV antigen specific. Upon later analysis, TCR association rates were observed to vary by HLA locus, being highest for DRB1 and lowest for HLA-C.

As for this clone: What it recognizes is unknown.

PCR amplification relied on 60 Vbeta primers (plus 13 Jbeta primers). Clones were read by immunoSEQ multiplex PCR, and TCRdb kept only the in-frame ones, dropping some. In the table there are 85,000 to 90,000 clones, more than 60% of which are singletons. Trimming took off 6 bases at V and 1 base at J, with 12 bases between the two ends. This CDR3 region has 13 residues. Germline V gene data show CDR1 as SQVTM and CDR2 as ANQGSEA. The chain has TRBV29-1 and TRBJ1-1, with D possibly TRBD1 on 5 matching bases. The clonotype was recovered from a man aged 25-40 years in good health and CMV-seronegative. The material sequenced was PBMCs. CDR3 in DNA: TGCAGCGTAGCGATACAGGCGAACACTGAAGCTTTCTTT. As protein: CSVAIQANTEAFF. The full variable domain, its missing parts supplied by reference TRBV29-1 and TRBJ1-1, is SAVISQKPSRDICQRGTSLTIQCQVDSQVTMMFWYRQQPGQSLTLIATANQGSEATYESGFVIDKFPISRPNLTFSTLTVSNMSPEDSSIYLCSVAIQANTEAFFGQGTRLTVV.